A single sample is the source of the 31 T cell receptor beta chains below, sequenced in a study of identical twins listed by TCRdb under 2016. The method behind the library was 5' RACE. TCRdb lists the instrument as Illumina HiSeq 2000. The raw public data were reprocessed by TCRdb itself: fastp quality trimming at Q25, MiXCR clonotype calling, in-frame beta chains only. For every CDR3 protein sequence, its rows merge into one entry that carries the most common genes and DNA. This sample has some 230,000 distinct CDR3 sequences in its table, and 6.5% to 8% of those were observed once. The top ten hold about 14% of the sample. The same specimen was also included in a second study, on T cells expressing NK-cell markers.

The sequencing sample was made of CD8+ T cells sorted from blood. All receptors derive from a woman under 30 in good health.

The chain uses TRBV7-8 and TRBJ2-1, with 11 positions matching TRBD1. V was clipped by 3 bases and J by 5 bases; unmatched bases: 3. CDR3 length equals 15 residues. The V gene's germline CDR1 is SGHVS and CDR2 FQNEAQ. CDR3: CASSFGQGADNEQFF. DNA of the CDR3: TGTGCCAGCAGCTTCGGACAGGGGGCGGACAATGAGCAGTTCTTC.

The rearrangement uses TRBV12-3 or TRBV12-4 and TRBJ2-3, with D uncertain. V was clipped by 3 bases and J by 6 bases, with 7 bases between them. The CDR3 is 12 amino acids. The CDR3 protein is CASSFVADTQYF. The CDR3 nucleotides read TGTGCCAGCAGTTTTGTTGCTGATACGCAGTATTTT.

This clonotype occurred many times. The CDR3 reads CASSRVGGSGGTDTQYF. The CDR3 bases are TGTGCCAGCAGCCGGGTAGGGGGTAGCGGGGGAACAGATACGCAGTATTTT. The chain recombines TRBV7-9 with TRBJ2-3, with 9 bases lining up with TRBD2. CDR1 is SEHNR and CDR2 is FQNEAQ in the germline V gene (reference sequence). CDR3 size: 17 residues. Trimming cost V 5 bases and J 3 bases; bases outside gene matches: 12.

The chain employs TRBV29-1 and TRBJ1-2; weak D call: TRBD1 (5 bases). Between the trimmed V and J ends, which lost 5 bases and 7 bases, there was a span of 14 bases. The CDR3 totals 12 residues. Germline V gives CDR1 SQVTM, CDR2 ANQGSEA. CDR3 residues: CSVFEGGTGYTF. CDR3 nucleotide sequence: TGCAGCGTTTTTGAAGGAGGGACTGGCTACACCTTC.

The chain joins TRBV3-1 to TRBJ2-7; TRBD2 matches at 12 bases. The CDR3 is made up of 19 amino acids. Germline CDR1 and CDR2: LGHDT and YNNKEL (reference sequence). After removal of 1 base from V and 2 bases from J, the junction contained 12 bases not matched to a gene. The CDR3 here is CASSQGPLAGGPFAYEQYF. DNA for the CDR3: TGTGCCAGCAGCCAAGGCCCACTAGCGGGGGGCCCATTCGCCTACGAGCAGTACTTC.

This clonotype has at least ten counts. A read error is possible here, since a much larger clone lies one base away. The CDR3 DNA reads as TGTGCCACCAGTGATGTTAGCCACGAGCAGTACTTC. Residues: CATSDVSHEQYF. This rearrangement joins TRBV24-1 to TRBJ2-7; D is undetermined. CDR1 and CDR2 from the germline V gene are KGHDR and SFDVKD. Deletions cut 3 bases from V and 5 bases from J, with 7 bases between. CDR3 length: 12 amino acids.

This clonotype was recorded a few times. DNA for the CDR3: TGTGCCAGCAGCCGTCAAGGGGGATGGGATGAGCAGTTCTTC. Its translation is CASSRQGGWDEQFF. The V call is TRBV7-9, the J call TRBJ2-1; possibly TRBD1 for D (6 bases). This CDR3 comprises 14 residues. V lost 5 bases, J lost 8 bases, and 16 bases lay in between. The V gene's germline CDR1 is SEHNR and CDR2 FQNEAQ (reference sequence).

This clonotype was counted at least ten times. J is TRBJ2-1 and V is TRBV7-9; 8 bases agree with TRBD1. The germline CDR1 and CDR2 sequences are SEHNR and FQNEAQ (reference sequence). This CDR3 has 15 amino acids. The V segment lost 6 bases and the J segment 4 bases; nucleotides outside the gene matches: 8. The CDR3 loop reads CASSSRQGRYNEQFF. For the CDR3, the DNA is TGTGCCAGCAGTTCTCGACAGGGGAGATACAATGAGCAGTTCTTC.

The rearrangement joins TRBV4-3 to TRBJ2-7, with 7 bases aligning to TRBD1. V was pared by 3 bases and J by 3 bases, with 8 bases of the junction left unmatched. The CDR3 sequence is 15 residues long. Germline CDR1 and CDR2: LGHNA and YSLEER. The CDR3 reads CASSHHTGAHYEQYF. As DNA, the CDR3 is TGCGCCAGCAGCCACCATACAGGGGCCCACTACGAGCAGTACTTC.

This clonotype was detected ten times or more. V is TRBV7-8 and J is TRBJ1-2; D unresolved. Trimming shortened V by 2 bases and J by 8 bases, and 12 bases separated the two germline ends. This CDR3 contains 13 residues. Looked up from germline, CDR1 is SGHVS and CDR2 is FQNEAQ. The chain's CDR3 is CASSLMRKKGYTF. The CDR3 bases are TGTGCCAGCAGCTTAATGAGGAAGAAAGGCTACACCTTC.

The chain uses TRBV27 and TRBJ2-1; D is unclear. This CDR3 spans 13 amino acids. V was trimmed by 2 bases and J by 6 bases, leaving 8 bases between them. Germline assignment: CDR1 MNHEY and CDR2 SMNVEV (reference sequence). The CDR3 loop reads CASSLTSANEQFF. In DNA form, the CDR3 reads TGTGCCAGCAGTTTAACTTCCGCCAATGAGCAGTTCTTC.

This clonotype was recorded a few times. The genes are TRBV2 and TRBJ2-6; a possible D gene is TRBD1 (6 bases). The CDR3 extends over 19 amino acids. The V end lost 2 bases, the J end lost 0 bases, and 17 bases lay between the germline ends. Germline V CDR1 and CDR2: SNHLY, FYNNEI. CDR3 residues: CASSERGSPGSSGANVLTF. As DNA, the CDR3 is TGTGCCAGCAGTGAAAGGGGGAGCCCGGGAAGCTCTGGGGCCAACGTCCTGACTTTC.

This sequence joins TRBV20-1 and TRBJ1-1, with 11 positions matching TRBD1. The germline gives CDR1 DFQATT, CDR2 SNEGSKA (reference sequence). The CDR3 is 13 amino acids. Germline trimming cut 6 bases from V and 5 bases from J; bases unmatched to any gene: 5. The CDR3 DNA follows: TGCAGTGCGGGGGGACAGGGGGTTACTGAAGCTTTCTTT. It is translated as CSAGGQGVTEAFF.

This clonotype showed up just a few times. J is TRBJ2-2 and V is TRBV9; 15 positions match TRBD2. CDR3 length: 20 residues. CDR1 and CDR2 from the germline V gene are SGDLS and YYNGEE. The V gene end was trimmed by 4 bases and the J gene end by 1 base; junction bases not matched to a gene: 11. Here the CDR3 reads CASSSQGGTSGRRNTGELFF. DNA of the CDR3: TGTGCCAGCAGCTCCCAAGGGGGGACTAGCGGGAGGCGGAACACCGGGGAGCTGTTTTTT.

The table lists this clonotype with many counts. The CDR3 here is CASSQERGLAETQYF. In DNA, the CDR3 is TGCGCCAGCAGCCAAGAAAGGGGACTGGCGGAGACGCAGTATTTT. The rearrangement uses TRBV4-3 and TRBJ2-3; D may be TRBD2 (6 bases). Germline V gives CDR1 LGHNA, CDR2 YSLEER. The V end lost 0 bases, the J end lost 9 bases, and 16 bases lay between the germline ends. This CDR3 spans 15 amino acids.

Only a few counts were recorded for this clonotype. The chain uses TRBV7-2 and TRBJ2-7, with TRBD2 matching 10 bases. The junction had 2 bases not matched to a gene; V was cut back by 1 base and J by 2 bases. Germline-derived CDR1 and CDR2 are SGHTA and FQGNSA. The CDR3 has 15 residues. The CDR3: CASSLGGLATYEQYF. As DNA, the CDR3 is TGTGCCAGCAGCTTAGGGGGACTAGCGACCTACGAGCAGTACTTC.

Many counts were recorded for this clonotype. The chain employs TRBV4-2 and TRBJ2-1; no clear D gene. There are 13 residues in the CDR3. V lost 0 bases to trimming and J lost 10 bases, with 10 bases between them. Germline assignment: CDR1 LGHNA and CDR2 YNFKEQ. DNA for the CDR3: TGTGCCAGCAGCCAAGATCTCGGCCTCGAGCAGTTCTTC. Its protein is CASSQDLGLEQFF.

This clonotype has at least ten counts. The chain has TRBV6-1 and TRBJ2-1, with TRBD1 matching over 8 bases. Trimming removed 0 bases from V and 4 bases from J; junction bases left unmatched: 5. The CDR3 contains 16 residues. Germline CDR1 is MNHNS and CDR2 is SASEGT. In DNA, the CDR3 is TGTGCCAGCAGTGAAGCCGGACAGGGCTATTACAATGAGCAGTTCTTC. Translation: CASSEAGQGYYNEQFF.

This clonotype was detected only a few times. The chain links TRBV27 to TRBJ2-7, with 8 bases that match TRBD2. Trimming at V came to 6 bases and at J to 2 bases, leaving 6 bases not matched to a gene. Germline CDR1 reads MNHEY; CDR2 reads SMNVEV (reference sequence). There are 14 residues in the CDR3. DNA of the CDR3: TGTGCCAGCAGAACGGGACTAGGGACCTACGAGCAGTACTTC. This sequence encodes CASRTGLGTYEQYF.

This chain connects TRBV6-1 to TRBJ2-7; D may match TRBD1 or TRBD2 (5 bases each). V was shortened by 8 bases and J by 6 bases, with 11 bases between the two germline ends. CDR1 and CDR2 from the germline V gene are MNHNS and SASEGT. The length of the CDR3 is 11 residues. The CDR3 coding sequence is TGTGCCAGCGCGGTAGGGACCGAGCAGTACTTC. It codes for CASAVGTEQYF.

The gene calls are TRBV7-9 and TRBJ2-3; 10 nucleotides match TRBD2. V lost 8 bases, J lost 2 bases, and 7 bases stayed unmatched. The CDR3 consists of 15 residues. In germline, CDR1 is SEHNR, CDR2 FQNEAQ (reference sequence). This CDR3 is CASGIAGGITDTQYF. CDR3 bases: TGTGCCAGCGGGATAGCGGGAGGCATCACAGATACGCAGTATTTT.

This clonotype was counted between two and nine times. The gene calls are TRBV7-9 and TRBJ1-1, with D possibly matching TRBD1 (5 bases). Trimming cost V 5 bases and J 5 bases, with 12 bases left between them. Germline V gives CDR1 SEHNR, CDR2 FQNEAQ (reference sequence). The CDR3 sequence is 13 residues long. The CDR3 nucleotides are TGTGCCAGCAGCGAAAGGTGGGGGACTGAAGCTTTCTTT. This codes for CASSERWGTEAFF.

This clonotype has a handful of counts. This chain joins TRBV20-1 and TRBJ2-1; 10 bases match TRBD2. Trimming at V came to 5 bases and at J to 1 base, leaving 5 bases not matched to a gene. There are 15 residues in the CDR3. Germline CDR1 reads DFQATT; CDR2 reads SNEGSKA (reference sequence). This CDR3 reads CSAELAGESYNEQFF. The CDR3 DNA reads as TGCAGTGCTGAGCTAGCGGGAGAATCCTACAATGAGCAGTTCTTC.

This clonotype showed up many times. The chain combines TRBV12-3 or TRBV12-4 with TRBJ2-3; 10 nucleotides line up with TRBD1. The V segment lost 5 bases and the J segment 0 bases; nucleotides outside the gene matches: 5. The CDR3 is 16 amino acids. The CDR3 DNA reads as TGTGCCAGCAGTCAGGGACAGGGGAAAAGCACAGATACGCAGTATTTT. Translated, it gives CASSQGQGKSTDTQYF.

Many counts were recorded for this clonotype. One end of the junction is discordant with germline, which a read error may explain. The chain combines TRBV29-1 with TRBJ2-1; the D gene could be TRBD1 or TRBD2 (5 bases each). Germline CDR1 and CDR2: SQVTM and ANQGSEA. This CDR3 has 11 amino acids. CDR3 region: CSVIWDPDLSF. The CDR3 region has the DNA TGCAGCGTCATATGGGACCCCGATCTATCCTTC.

In this sample, this clonotype turned up many times. The rearrangement joins TRBV12-3 or TRBV12-4 to TRBJ2-2; D not resolved. This CDR3 spans 15 amino acids. V lost 2 bases and J 4 bases, leaving 11 bases between the germline ends. CDR3 in amino acids: CASSLSPPGTGELFF. The CDR3 DNA reads as TGTGCCAGCAGTTTATCCCCCCCGGGCACCGGGGAGCTGTTTTTT.

This clonotype has just a few counts. The chain links TRBV30 to TRBJ2-5; D gene ambiguous. Germline CDR1 reads GTSNPN; CDR2 reads SVGIG (reference sequence). The CDR3 consists of 12 residues. V was cut by 1 base and J by 2 bases, with 5 bases left in between. In DNA, the CDR3 is TGTGCCTGGAGTGAAATTCAAGAGACCCAGTACTTC. Protein: CAWSEIQETQYF.

This clonotype turned up a few times. V usage is TRBV20-1 and J usage is TRBJ1-2, with D tentatively TRBD1 (5 bases). Deletions cut 0 bases from V and 7 bases from J, with 9 bases between. Germline values: CDR1 DFQATT, CDR2 SNEGSKA (reference sequence). This CDR3 has 12 amino acids. CDR3 protein: CSARDETGGYTF. The CDR3 bases are TGCAGTGCTAGAGATGAAACAGGTGGCTACACCTTC.

This clonotype was counted at least ten times. The chain uses TRBV12-3 or TRBV12-4 and TRBJ2-1; 9 positions match TRBD2. Trimming cost V 3 bases and J 0 bases; bases outside gene matches: 0. The CDR3 is made up of 15 amino acids. DNA for the CDR3: TGTGCCAGCAGTTTTAGCGGGAGCTCCTACAATGAGCAGTTCTTC. This gives the protein CASSFSGSSYNEQFF.

This clonotype was found a few times. The chain joins TRBV30 to TRBJ2-7, with D tentatively TRBD2 (6 bases). The germline V and J ends were trimmed by 2 bases and 0 bases, with 8 bases remaining between them. Germline V CDR1 and CDR2: GTSNPN, SVGIG (reference sequence). The CDR3 spans 13 residues. The CDR3 here is CAWSRGISYEQYF. CDR3 sequence (DNA): TGTGCCTGGAGTCGCGGGATCTCCTACGAGCAGTACTTC.

There are a few counts of this clonotype. V is TRBV4-3 and J is TRBJ1-6; D is uncertain. The CDR3 spans 14 residues. V lost 0 bases, J lost 7 bases, and 7 bases lay in between. Germline lookup yields CDR1 LGHNA and CDR2 YSLEER. CDR3 protein: CASSQDSINSPLHF. CDR3 nucleotides: TGCGCCAGCAGCCAAGACTCCATAAATTCACCCCTCCACTTT.